This T cell receptor beta chain was recorded in a study of early T cells in non-severe SARS-CoV-2 infection. Study in general: Sequenced material consisted of bulk RNA (from unsorted whole blood), and chains were unpaired.

Individual cDNA molecules each received unique molecular identifiers attached to them. TCRdb ran MiXCR on the 5' RACE reads and lists one entry per CDR3 protein. The table has fewer than 80,000 distinct CDR3 sequences, 9% to 15% seen once. V was pared by 4 bases and J by 8 bases, with 7 bases of the junction left unmatched. There are 15 residues in the CDR3. Germline V lookup: CDR1 SGHRS, CDR2 YFSETQ. This clonotype was counted a few times. V and J are TRBV5-1 and TRBJ1-6, with 9 bases identical to TRBD1. Sequences were obtained from whole blood. This TCR was recovered from an adult who was a healthcare worker with PCR-confirmed SARS-CoV-2 infection or an uninfected control (not recorded which). The CDR3, as DNA: TGCGCCAGCAGCGCCGGGACAGGGAGCGATTCACCCCTCCACTTT. Amino acids: CASSAGTGSDSPLHF.